The 24 T cell receptor beta chains listed next were all sequenced from one sample in a study of blood T cells in healthy people across ages. The authors ran a second PCR of about 6 to 11 cycles using a sample-barcoded 5' primer and a J-beta primer mix. Via MiXCR, TCRdb re-called the 5' RACE reads, giving one row per CDR3 protein. The sample lists over 600,000 distinct CDR3 sequences, around 41% occurring once. The sequenced sample consisted of blood. Receptor source: a man older than 75 in good health.

V usage is TRBV12-3 or TRBV12-4 and J usage is TRBJ2-5; a possible D gene is TRBD1 (5 bases). V was cut by 6 bases and J by 3 bases, with 11 bases left in between. The CDR3 loop spans 13 amino acids. CDR3 bases: TGTGCCAGCAGACCCGACAGAGAAGAGACCCAGTACTTC. It codes for CASRPDREETQYF.

Concerning this clonotype: The junction differs from germline at one of its ends, possibly a read error. The V and J genes are TRBV24-1 and TRBJ1-5; weak D call: TRBD1 (6 bases). Germline CDR1 is KGHDR and CDR2 is SFDVKD. The CDR3 is made up of 16 amino acids. CDR3 protein: CATGDQDSYSNQPQHF. CDR3 in DNA: TGTGCCACCGGTGACCAGGACAGTTATAGCAATCAGCCCCAGCATTTT.

This clonotype was seen a few times. The V and J genes are TRBV7-3 and TRBJ2-6; TRBD1 might be the D (6 bases). V was cut by 1 base and J by 4 bases, with 14 bases left in between. Germline V gene data show CDR1 as SGHTA and CDR2 as FQGTGA. The CDR3 is made up of 17 amino acids. The CDR3 nucleotides are TGTGCCAGCAGCTTAAAGGGGGTCTCCTCCGGGGCCAACGTCCTGACTTTC. Translation gives CASSLKGVSSGANVLTF.

Note on this clonotype: At one boundary the junction diverges from the germline segment, which might be a read error. The gene calls are TRBV6-2 or TRBV6-3 and TRBJ2-1; no definite D call. Germline CDR1 and CDR2: MNHEY and SVGEGT. This CDR3 comprises 16 residues. In nucleotides, the CDR3 is TGTGCCAGCAGTTCCCGGCGAGATTACTCCTACATTGAGCAGTTCTTC. Protein product: CASSSRRDYSYIEQFF.

The chain combines TRBV20-1 with TRBJ2-1, with D perhaps TRBD1 or TRBD2 (6 bases each). The tail of the sequence fits TRBJ2-7 better, so the J call may be wrong. The CDR3 consists of 15 residues. Looked up from germline, CDR1 is DFQATT and CDR2 is SNEGSKA (reference sequence). The CDR3 region has the DNA TGCAGTGCTCCCCGGGGGACACCGCCCTACAATGAGCAGTACTTC. Residues: CSAPRGTPPYNEQYF.

This clonotype was seen a handful of times. This rearrangement joins TRBV24-1 to TRBJ2-3, with 11 nucleotides matching TRBD2. The CDR3 is 16 amino acids. Germline CDR1 is KGHDR and CDR2 is SFDVKD. V was pared by 3 bases and J by 7 bases, with 8 bases of the junction left unmatched. The DNA for the CDR3 is TGTGCCACCAGTGATCCCGGGACTAGCGGCCTGAATACGCAGTATTTT. Translating it yields CATSDPGTSGLNTQYF.

This chain joins TRBV12-5 and TRBJ2-4; D is unresolved. This CDR3 region has 15 residues. Trimming took 1 base from V and 3 from J, leaving 10 bases between them. Germline V CDR1 and CDR2: LGHNT, FRNRAP. The CDR3 DNA sequence: TGTGCTAGTGGTTTGGGGGCCTCGGGCAAAAACATTCAGTACTTC. Translating it yields CASGLGASGKNIQYF.

This rearrangement joins TRBV7-2 to TRBJ2-7; D is uncertain. The V gene's germline CDR1 is SGHTA and CDR2 FQGNSA. V lost 4 bases to trimming and J lost 0 bases, with 10 bases between them. CDR3 size: 14 residues. DNA of the CDR3: TGTGCCAGCAGCTCCGCGGCGAGCTCCTACGAGCAGTACTTC. Translated: CASSSAASSYEQYF.

The V call is TRBV4-3, the J call TRBJ2-4, with D maybe TRBD2 (5 bases). V lost 0 bases, J lost 0 bases, and 12 bases lay in between. CDR1 is LGHNA and CDR2 is YSLEER in the germline V gene. The CDR3 is 17 amino acids. This CDR3 reads CASSQDVAGEAKNIQYF. The CDR3 DNA is TGCGCCAGCAGCCAAGATGTGGCGGGCGAAGCCAAAAACATTCAGTACTTC.

This chain uses TRBV10-3 with TRBJ1-6; D is unresolved. Deletions cut 1 base from V and 5 bases from J, with 3 bases between. This CDR3 has 13 amino acids. Germline values: CDR1 ENHRY, CDR2 SYGVKD. The CDR3 protein is CAISEWDNSPLHF. CDR3 DNA: TGTGCCATCAGTGAGTGGGATAATTCACCCCTCCACTTT.

The chain carries TRBV5-1 and TRBJ1-2, with D possibly being TRBD1 (5 bases). Trimming took 4 bases from V and 6 from J, leaving 19 bases between them. The CDR3 covers 15 residues. CDR1 and CDR2 from the germline V gene are SGHRS and YFSETQ. The CDR3 bases are TGCGCCAGCAGCCTCGACGGGGGGGACCATGATGGCTACACCTTC. Its protein is CASSLDGGDHDGYTF. Drawing the rest from reference TRBV5-1 and TRBJ1-2, the complete variable domain is KAGVTQTPRYLIKTRGQQVTLSCSPISGHRSVSWYQQTPGQGLQFLFEYFSETQRNKGNFPGRFSGRQFSNSRSEMNVSTLELGDSALYLCASSLDGGDHDGYTFGSGTRLTVV.

The chain is built from TRBV6-2 or TRBV6-3 and TRBJ1-2; the match to TRBD1 covers 7 bases. This CDR3 has 15 amino acids. V lost 2 bases, J lost 3 bases, and 6 bases stayed unmatched. Germline CDR1 is MNHEY and CDR2 is SVGEGT. CDR3 coding DNA: TGTGCCAGCAGTTACGGCCGGGACAGACACTATGGCTACACCTTC. Translated: CASSYGRDRHYGYTF.

This clonotype was seen ten or more times. The chain combines TRBV9 with TRBJ2-5, with a tentative D call TRBD2 (7 bases). The V gene's germline CDR1 is SGDLS and CDR2 YYNGEE. CDR3 size: 14 residues. Trimming stripped 5 bases from V and 2 bases from J, with 13 bases between. The CDR3 DNA follows: TGTGCCAGCAGTGTGGGGGGGACACAAGAGACCCAGTACTTC. Translating it yields CASSVGGTQETQYF.

This chain connects TRBV28 to TRBJ2-4, with D possibly matching TRBD1 (5 bases). This CDR3 is built from 15 residues. The germline V gene has CDR1 MDHEN and CDR2 SYDVKM. V shed 4 bases and J shed 5 bases, with 15 bases lying between them. Written as DNA, the CDR3 is TGTGCCAGCAGTTCGGGTGGGGCTGGGGAAAACATTCAGTACTTC. This encodes CASSSGGAGENIQYF.

This clonotype was detected only a few times. This sequence joins TRBV30 and TRBJ1-2; unclear D gene. V gave up 4 bases and J gave up 4 bases, with 10 bases separating them. The CDR3 loop spans 12 amino acids. The germline gives CDR1 GTSNPN, CDR2 SVGIG (reference sequence). This chain's CDR3 is CAWTSRTYGYTF. DNA for the CDR3: TGTGCCTGGACCTCGCGCACCTATGGCTACACCTTC.

This rearrangement joins TRBV10-2 to TRBJ1-1; maybe TRBD1 (6 bases). Looked up from germline, CDR1 is WSHSY and CDR2 is SAAADI. Between the trimmed V and J ends, which lost 6 bases and 4 bases, there was a span of 15 bases. The CDR3 contains 14 residues. CDR3 nucleotides: TGCGCCAGCAGGGAACCCCAGGGGAGCACTGAAGCTTTCTTT. As protein: CASREPQGSTEAFF.

Regarding this clonotype: The junction shows a germline mismatch at one end, possibly a read error. CDR3 protein: CASSQAGTGGTDTQNF. CDR3 nucleotides: TGTGCCAGCAGCCAGGCGGGGACAGGGGGGACAGATACGCAGAATTTT. V and J are TRBV28 and TRBJ2-3; 11 bases line up with TRBD1. This CDR3 is built from 16 residues. The germline gives CDR1 MDHEN, CDR2 SYDVKM.

As regards this clonotype: A junction boundary mismatches the germline segment, possibly from a read error. The rearrangement uses TRBV6-5 and TRBJ2-1, with 7 bases matching TRBD2. This CDR3 has 16 amino acids. The germline V gene encodes CDR1 MNHEY and CDR2 SVGAGI. The CDR3 DNA follows: TGTGCCAGCAGTTCATTAGCGGGCAGCTCCTACAGTGAGCAGTTCTTC. Protein: CASSSLAGSSYSEQFF.

This clonotype was detected a few times. The chain couples TRBV7-6 to TRBJ2-1; D is unresolved. From germline, CDR1 is SGHVS and CDR2 FNYEAQ. The CDR3 is 16 amino acids. The V gene lost 2 bases and the J gene lost 1 base, with 12 bases spanning the gap. The CDR3 DNA sequence: TGTGCCAGCAGCTTATCGAACAGTATTTCCTACAATGAGCAGTTCTTC. It codes for CASSLSNSISYNEQFF. Full variable domain (rest looked up from reference TRBV7-6 and TRBJ2-1): GAGVSQSPRYKVTKRGQDVALRCDPISGHVSLYWYRQALGQGPEFLTYFNYEAQQDKSGLPNDRFSAERPEGSISTLTIQRTEQRDSAMYRCASSLSNSISYNEQFFGPGTRLTVL.

This clonotype has only a few counts. J is TRBJ2-5 and V is TRBV20-1; D not resolved. Germline V gene data show CDR1 as DFQATT and CDR2 as SNEGSKA (reference sequence). V was pared by 3 bases and J by 1 base, with 12 bases between. The CDR3 totals 14 residues. In DNA, the CDR3 is TGCAGTGCTAGCCCTCTAGGGTTCCAAGAGACCCAGTACTTC. Translated, it gives CSASPLGFQETQYF.

In regard to this clonotype: A read error may explain this, as a much larger clone is one base away. The conserved phenylalanine or tryptophan normally closing the CDR3 is absent here, so this likely arose from a read error. The chain combines TRBV20-1 with TRBJ2-1; D unresolved. The V gene's germline CDR1 is DFQATT and CDR2 SNEGSKA (reference sequence). The germline V and J ends were trimmed by 2 bases and 10 bases, with 9 bases remaining between them. This CDR3 is built from 11 residues. The CDR3 here is CSARQTSEQFV. The CDR3 coding sequence is TGCAGTGCTAGACAGACCTCAGAGCAGTTCGTC.

This clonotype has ten or more counts. The rearrangement uses TRBV28 and TRBJ1-1, with 8 bases matching TRBD1. Germline V lookup: CDR1 MDHEN, CDR2 SYDVKM. The CDR3 spans 15 residues. Losses at the gene ends were 3 bases for V and 1 base for J; bases not matched to a gene: 4. CDR3 bases: TGTGCCAGCAGTTTGGCCGGGACAGGGAACACTGAAGCTTTCTTT. This sequence encodes CASSLAGTGNTEAFF.

With regard to this clonotype: One end of the junction does not line up with germline, which may come from a read error. The CDR3 region is CASSSHSGANVLTF. The DNA of the CDR3 is TGTGCTAGCAGCTCACACTCTGGGGCCAACGTCCTGACTTTC. The V and J genes are TRBV7-7 and TRBJ2-6; no reliable D call. Germline V gives CDR1 SSHAT, CDR2 FNYEAQ (reference sequence). The CDR3 runs to 14 residues. The full variable domain, with the rest looked up from reference TRBV7-7 and TRBJ2-6, is GAGVSQSPRYKVTKRGQDVTLRCDPISSHATLYWYQQALGQGPEFLTYFNYEAQPDKSGLPSDRFSAERPEGSISTLTIQRTEQRDSAMYRCASSSHSGANVLTFGAGSRLTVL.

The chain uses TRBV21-1 and TRBJ2-7. TRBV21-1 is tagged as a pseudogene. The CDR3 spans 15 residues. For the CDR3, the DNA is TGTGCCAGCATTAGTGGTAAGGGTATCTCCTACGAGCAGTACTTC. Its translation is CASISGKGISYEQYF.